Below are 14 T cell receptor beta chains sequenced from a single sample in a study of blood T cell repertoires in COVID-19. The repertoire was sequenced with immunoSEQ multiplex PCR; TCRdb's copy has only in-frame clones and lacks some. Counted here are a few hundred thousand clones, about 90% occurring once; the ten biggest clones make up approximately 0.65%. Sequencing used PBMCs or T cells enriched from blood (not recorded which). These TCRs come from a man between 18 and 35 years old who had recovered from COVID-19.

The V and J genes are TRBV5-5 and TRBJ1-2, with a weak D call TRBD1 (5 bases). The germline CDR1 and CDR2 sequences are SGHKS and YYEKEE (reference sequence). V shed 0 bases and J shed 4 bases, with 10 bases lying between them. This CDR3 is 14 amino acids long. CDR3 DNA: TGTGCCAGCAGCTTGGAAGGGGAAGGCTATGGCTACACCTTC. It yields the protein CASSLEGEGYGYTF.

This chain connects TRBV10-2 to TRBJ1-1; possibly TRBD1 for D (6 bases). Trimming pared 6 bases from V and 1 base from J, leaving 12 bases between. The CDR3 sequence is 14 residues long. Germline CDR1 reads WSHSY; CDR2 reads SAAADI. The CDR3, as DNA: TGCGCCAGCAGAGGACAGTTACAGAACACTGAAGCTTTCTTT. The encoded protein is CASRGQLQNTEAFF.

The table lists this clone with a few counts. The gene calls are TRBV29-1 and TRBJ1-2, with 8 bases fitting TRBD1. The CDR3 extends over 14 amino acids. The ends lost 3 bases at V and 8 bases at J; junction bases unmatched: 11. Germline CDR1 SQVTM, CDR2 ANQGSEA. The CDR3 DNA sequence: TGCAGCGTTGATGCCCAAGGGGACAGGTTAGGCTACACCTTC. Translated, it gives CSVDAQGDRLGYTF.

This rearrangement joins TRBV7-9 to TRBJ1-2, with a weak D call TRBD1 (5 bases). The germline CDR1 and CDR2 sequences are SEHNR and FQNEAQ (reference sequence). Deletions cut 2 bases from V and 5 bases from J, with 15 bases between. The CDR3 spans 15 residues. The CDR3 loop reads CASSLFLIDSYGYTF. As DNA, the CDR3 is TGTGCCAGCAGCTTATTTCTTATCGACAGTTATGGCTACACCTTC.

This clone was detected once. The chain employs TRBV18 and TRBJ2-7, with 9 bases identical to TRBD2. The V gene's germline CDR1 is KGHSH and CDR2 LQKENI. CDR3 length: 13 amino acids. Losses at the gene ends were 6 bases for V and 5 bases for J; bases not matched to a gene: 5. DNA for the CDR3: TGTGCCAGCTCGCTCCGGACTAGCGACGAGCAGTACTTC. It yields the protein CASSLRTSDEQYF.

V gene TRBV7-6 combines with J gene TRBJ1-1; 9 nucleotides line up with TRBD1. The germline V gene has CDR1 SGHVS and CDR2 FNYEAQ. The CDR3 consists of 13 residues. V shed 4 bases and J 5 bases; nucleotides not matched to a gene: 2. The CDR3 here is CASSYGQGTEAFF. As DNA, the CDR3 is TGTGCCAGCAGCTACGGACAGGGGACTGAAGCTTTCTTT.

CDR3 sequence reads: CAWSARTGIEQFF. CDR3 bases: TGTGCCTGGAGTGCAAGGACAGGGATTGAGCAGTTCTTC. The chain employs TRBV30 and TRBJ2-1; 8 bases are shared with TRBD1. Trimming at V came to 1 base and at J to 9 bases, leaving 5 bases not matched to a gene. The CDR3 runs 13 residues. CDR1 GTSNPN and CDR2 SVGIG come from the germline V gene (reference sequence).

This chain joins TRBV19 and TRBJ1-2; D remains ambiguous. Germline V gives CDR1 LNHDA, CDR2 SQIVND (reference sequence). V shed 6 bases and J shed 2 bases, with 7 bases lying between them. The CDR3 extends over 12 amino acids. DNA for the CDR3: TGTGCCAGTAGCGCAAGCAACTATGGCTACACCTTC. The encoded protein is CASSASNYGYTF.

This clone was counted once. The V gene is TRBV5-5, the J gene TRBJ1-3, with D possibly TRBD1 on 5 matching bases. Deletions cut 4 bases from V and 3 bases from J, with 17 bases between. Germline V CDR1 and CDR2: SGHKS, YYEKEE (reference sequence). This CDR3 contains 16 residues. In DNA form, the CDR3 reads TGTGCCAGCAGCGGATATTGGGCAGGGATTGGAAACACCATATATTTT. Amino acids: CASSGYWAGIGNTIYF.

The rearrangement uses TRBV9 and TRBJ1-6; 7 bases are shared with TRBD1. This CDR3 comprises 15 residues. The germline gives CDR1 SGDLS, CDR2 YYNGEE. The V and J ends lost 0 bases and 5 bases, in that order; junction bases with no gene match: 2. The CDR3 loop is CASSVEGQNNSPLHF. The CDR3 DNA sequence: TGTGCCAGCAGCGTAGAGGGACAGAATAATTCACCCCTCCACTTT.

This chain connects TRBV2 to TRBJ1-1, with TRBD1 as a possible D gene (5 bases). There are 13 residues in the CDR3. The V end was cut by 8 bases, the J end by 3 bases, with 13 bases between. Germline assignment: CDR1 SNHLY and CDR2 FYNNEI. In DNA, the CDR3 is TGTGCCAGCCGCCAGGGTAGGGACACTGAAGCTTTCTTT. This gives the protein CASRQGRDTEAFF.

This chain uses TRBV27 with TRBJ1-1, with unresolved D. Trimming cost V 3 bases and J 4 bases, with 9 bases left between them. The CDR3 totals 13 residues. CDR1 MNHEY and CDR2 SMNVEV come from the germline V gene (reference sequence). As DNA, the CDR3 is TGTGCCAGCAGTTTTCTTCCAGGCACTGAAGCTTTCTTT. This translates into CASSFLPGTEAFF.

This chain's CDR3 is CATTITTGNSYEQYF. Written as DNA, the CDR3 is TGTGCCACCACAATTACGACAGGGAACTCCTACGAGCAGTACTTC. The chain uses TRBV19 and TRBJ2-7; 7 bases are shared with TRBD1. Looked up from germline, CDR1 is LNHDA and CDR2 is SQIVND (reference sequence). V gave up 10 bases and J gave up 0 bases; unmatched junction bases: 12. The CDR3 is 15 amino acids.

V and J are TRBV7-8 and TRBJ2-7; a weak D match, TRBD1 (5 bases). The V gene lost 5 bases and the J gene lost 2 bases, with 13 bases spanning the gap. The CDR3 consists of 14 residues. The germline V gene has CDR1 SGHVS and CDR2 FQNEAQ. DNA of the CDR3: TGTGCCAGCAGCACGTCGACAGTTACCTACGAGCAGTACTTC. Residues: CASSTSTVTYEQYF. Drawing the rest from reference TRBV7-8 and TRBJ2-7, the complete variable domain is GAGVSQSPRYKVAKRGQDVALRCDPISGHVSLFWYQQALGQGPEFLTYFQNEAQLDKSGLPSDRFFAERPEGSVSTLKIQRTQQEDSAVYLCASSTSTVTYEQYFGPGTRLTVT.